These 22 T cell receptor beta chains came from one sample sequenced in a study of TIL therapy for anti-PD-1-resistant metastatic lung cancer. Sequencing used immunoSEQ v3. The data were produced by immunoSEQ multiplex PCR, yet TCRdb's version contains in-frame clones alone and is incomplete. The table records about 46,000 clones, 65% to 90% of them present only once. Time point described: pre-treatment sample, taken before nivolumab and TIL therapy. This sample comprised blood, obtained at baseline. These TCRs come from a person between 30 and 80 years old with non-small cell lung cancer.

The chain links TRBV6-4 to TRBJ2-1; 10 bases fit TRBD2. Germline assignment: CDR1 MRHNA and CDR2 SNTAGT. The CDR3 consists of 15 residues. The J segment lost 0 bases and the V segment lost 4 bases, leaving 0 bases of the junction unmatched. DNA for the CDR3: TGTGCCAGCAGTGGGACTAGCGGCTCCTACAATGAGCAGTTCTTC. Protein product: CASSGTSGSYNEQFF.

The rearrangement joins TRBV15 to TRBJ1-4; TRBD1 is a possible D gene (5 bases). Between the trimmed V and J ends, which lost 0 bases and 8 bases, there was a span of 19 bases. This CDR3 spans 17 amino acids. The germline V gene encodes CDR1 LNHNV and CDR2 YYDKDF (reference sequence). The chain's CDR3 is CATSREGPGHTLEKLFF. The DNA for the CDR3 is TGTGCCACCAGCAGAGAGGGGCCCGGGCACACTCTAGAAAAACTGTTTTTT.

The chain couples TRBV24-1 to TRBJ2-5; D is undetermined. V lost 0 bases and J lost 1, with 11 bases in between. The CDR3 runs 16 residues. Per the germline V gene, CDR1 is KGHDR and CDR2 is SFDVKD. The DNA for the CDR3 is TGTGCCACCAGTGATTTGAAGGGCGGCCTCCAAGAGACCCAGTACTTC. Translating gives CATSDLKGGLQETQYF.

The chain couples TRBV27 to TRBJ1-6; a possible D gene is TRBD1 (5 bases). Per the germline V gene, CDR1 is MNHEY and CDR2 is SMNVEV (reference sequence). The CDR3 contains 12 residues. V lost 6 bases to trimming and J lost 10 bases, with 10 bases between them. The CDR3 DNA is TGTGCCAGCAGGAATGGGGGATCACCCCTCCACTTT. This gives the protein CASRNGGSPLHF.

J is TRBJ2-7 and V is TRBV2; the match to TRBD1 covers 9 bases. The J segment lost 7 bases and the V segment lost 7 bases, leaving 11 bases of the junction unmatched. Germline lookup yields CDR1 SNHLY and CDR2 FYNNEI. The CDR3 runs 14 residues. The chain's CDR3 is CASIRDRASGEQYF. Written as DNA, the CDR3 is TGTGCCAGCATTAGGGACAGGGCCTCGGGGGAGCAGTACTTC.

CDR3 bases: TGTGCCAGCAGCACCCGGCCACTGGCTGAGACCCAGTACTTC. It specifies CASSTRPLAETQYF. The V gene is TRBV7-2, the J gene TRBJ2-5; D unresolved. V dropped 5 bases and J dropped 5 bases, with 15 bases sitting between them. This CDR3 comprises 14 residues. Looked up from germline, CDR1 is SGHTA and CDR2 is FQGNSA.

The J gene is TRBJ1-3, the V gene TRBV2, with a tentative D call TRBD1 (6 bases). CDR3 size: 16 residues. CDR1 and CDR2 from the germline V gene are SNHLY and FYNNEI. The V and J ends lost 9 bases and 0 bases respectively, with 18 bases between them. The CDR3 DNA follows: TGTGCCAGGGGCGGAGGGACAACCAGCTCTGGAAACACCATATATTTT. Translating it yields CARGGGTTSSGNTIYF. Full variable domain (outside the CDR3, taken from reference TRBV2 and TRBJ1-3): EPEVTQTPSHQVTQMGQEVILRCVPISNHLYFYWYRQILGQKVEFLVSFYNNEISEKSEIFDDQFSVERPDGSNFTLKIRSTKLEDSAMYFCARGGGTTSSGNTIYFGEGSWLTVV.

The chain carries TRBV2 and TRBJ2-3; 9 nucleotides align to TRBD1. J lost 3 bases, V lost 4 bases, and 8 bases had no gene match. The germline V gene encodes CDR1 SNHLY and CDR2 FYNNEI. The CDR3 spans 16 residues. CDR3 in amino acids: CASSVGWDRVTDTQYF. DNA of the CDR3: TGTGCCAGCAGTGTCGGGTGGGACAGGGTTACAGATACGCAGTATTTT. The variable domain in full, with the rest retrieved from reference TRBV2 and TRBJ2-3, is EPEVTQTPSHQVTQMGQEVILRCVPISNHLYFYWYRQILGQKVEFLVSFYNNEISEKSEIFDDQFSVERPDGSNFTLKIRSTKLEDSAMYFCASSVGWDRVTDTQYFGPGTRLTVL.

The chain links TRBV6-2 or TRBV6-3 to TRBJ2-1, with a weak D call TRBD2 (5 bases). Deletions cut 0 bases from V and 3 bases from J, with 9 bases between. The CDR3 spans 15 residues. Germline CDR1 and CDR2: MNHEY and SVGEGT. The CDR3 here is CASSYSPGIYNEQFF. The DNA of the CDR3 is TGTGCCAGCAGTTACTCCCCGGGAATCTACAATGAGCAGTTCTTC.

The rearrangement uses TRBV7-9 and TRBJ2-7; no definite D call. CDR1 is SEHNR and CDR2 is FQNEAQ in the germline V gene (reference sequence). Trimming left V 4 bases short and J 4 bases short, with 11 bases between. The CDR3 is 13 amino acids. In DNA, the CDR3 is TGTGCCAGCAGCTCTCTCAATGGATACGAGCAGTACTTC. Translating it yields CASSSLNGYEQYF.

The chain recombines TRBV5-6 with TRBJ2-5; 7 bases map to TRBD1. With V trimmed by 4 bases and J by 4 bases, 7 bases remained unmatched. The germline gives CDR1 SGHDT, CDR2 YYEEEE. The CDR3 consists of 14 residues. The CDR3 region is CASSKTGAGETQYF. In nucleotides, the CDR3 is TGTGCCAGCAGCAAAACAGGGGCGGGAGAGACCCAGTACTTC.

The chain employs TRBV3-1 (or the pseudogene TRBV3-2) and TRBJ2-5; 8 positions agree with TRBD2. V gave up 6 bases and J gave up 4 bases; unmatched junction bases: 10. There are 15 residues in the CDR3. The V gene's germline CDR1 is LGHDT and CDR2 YNNKEL (reference sequence). This chain's CDR3 is CASRDKAGVGETQYF. In DNA form, the CDR3 reads TGTGCCAGCAGGGACAAAGCGGGAGTCGGAGAGACCCAGTACTTC.

This clone has just one count. This chain links TRBV28 with TRBJ2-7, with a tentative D call TRBD1 (6 bases). The CDR3 contains 15 residues. CDR1 MDHEN and CDR2 SYDVKM come from the germline V gene. V was shortened by 3 bases and J by 3 bases, with 15 bases between the two germline ends. CDR3 sequence reads: CASSLATLQGYEQYF. CDR3 DNA sequence: TGTGCCAGCAGTTTGGCCACCCTACAGGGCTACGAGCAGTACTTC. The full variable domain, with the rest looked up from reference TRBV28 and TRBJ2-7, is DVKVTQSSRYLVKRTGEKVFLECVQDMDHENMFWYRQDPGLGLRLIYFSYDVKMKEKGDIPEGYSVSREKKERFSLILESASTNQTSMYLCASSLATLQGYEQYFGPGTRLTVT.

Turning to this clone: Other DNA sequences of this sample code for an identical CDR3. The chain combines TRBV6-5 with TRBJ1-5; D call uncertain. The CDR3 is 13 residues long. V shed 6 bases and J shed 4 bases, with 10 bases lying between them. Germline CDR1 and CDR2: MNHEY and SVGAGI. This chain's CDR3 is CASSSARNQPQHF. The CDR3 DNA reads TGTGCCAGCAGCTCGGCCCGAAATCAGCCCCAGCATTTT.

J is TRBJ2-1 and V is TRBV24-1, with unresolved D. CDR1 KGHDR and CDR2 SFDVKD come from the germline V gene. Trimming cost V 4 bases and J 5 bases, with 8 bases left between them. The CDR3 spans 13 residues. DNA of the CDR3: TGTGCCACCAGTGACGCCAGGAACAATGAGCAGTTCTTC. Residues: CATSDARNNEQFF.

The J gene is TRBJ2-7, the V gene TRBV7-9, with a tentative D call TRBD2 (5 bases). There are 14 residues in the CDR3. V was clipped by 4 bases and J by 4 bases, with 14 bases between them. Germline-derived CDR1 and CDR2 are SEHNR and FQNEAQ (reference sequence). CDR3 loop: CASSSTRGPYEQYF. The CDR3 DNA is TGTGCCAGCAGCTCCACTCGGGGTCCTTACGAGCAGTACTTC.

This clone was detected only a few times. V gene TRBV7-9 combines with J gene TRBJ1-1; 7 positions agree with TRBD1. This CDR3 has 18 amino acids. Germline assignment: CDR1 SEHNR and CDR2 FQNEAQ (reference sequence). With V trimmed by 5 bases and J by 6 bases, 21 bases remained unmatched. The DNA of the CDR3 is TGTGCCAGCAGCCGAGACGTCGACCTCAGGGGGGGATTAGCTGAAGCTTTCTTT. Amino acid sequence: CASSRDVDLRGGLAEAFF.

This chain links TRBV6-6 with TRBJ2-1; possibly TRBD1 for D (6 bases). Germline values: CDR1 MNHNY, CDR2 SVGAGI (reference sequence). V lost 5 bases and J lost 5, with 16 bases in between. The CDR3 extends over 15 amino acids. CDR3 in DNA: TGTGCCAGCAGTCCCGGACAGACGGGACACAATGAGCAGTTCTTC. It encodes CASSPGQTGHNEQFF.

The chain uses TRBV5-1 and TRBJ2-7; D not resolved. The CDR3 loop spans 13 amino acids. CDR1 is SGHRS, CDR2 YFSETQ, per germline. The V gene lost 2 bases and the J gene lost 4 bases, with 10 bases spanning the gap. Here the CDR3 reads CASSFPDGYEQYF. The CDR3 DNA reads as TGCGCCAGCAGCTTCCCGGACGGTTACGAGCAGTACTTC.

The genes are TRBV3-1 (or the pseudogene TRBV3-2) and TRBJ2-2; the D is unclear. This CDR3 contains 15 residues. CDR1 and CDR2 (germline): LGHDT, YNNKEL (reference sequence). V was trimmed by 3 bases and J by 0 bases, leaving 8 bases between them. As DNA, the CDR3 is TGTGCCAGCAGCCAGATGAACGCGAACACCGGGGAGCTGTTTTTT. Protein sequence: CASSQMNANTGELFF.

The rearrangement links TRBV6-5 to TRBJ2-1, with 10 positions matching TRBD2. With V trimmed by 6 bases and J by 4 bases, 3 bases remained unmatched. Germline V gene lookup returns CDR1 MNHEY and CDR2 SVGAGI. The CDR3 sequence is 14 residues long. CDR3 DNA: TGTGCCAGCAGAATGACTAGCGGGTACAATGAGCAGTTCTTC. Residues: CASRMTSGYNEQFF.

Only a few counts were recorded for this clone. The V and J genes are TRBV30 and TRBJ1-2; TRBD1 might be the D (6 bases). V was clipped by 4 bases and J by 4 bases, with 10 bases between them. The CDR3 loop spans 12 amino acids. CDR1 and CDR2 (germline): GTSNPN, SVGIG (reference sequence). The CDR3 sequence is CAWTIQGYGYTF. CDR3 sequence (DNA): TGTGCCTGGACCATACAGGGCTATGGCTACACCTTC.